This TCR beta chain comes out of a study of cytomegalovirus exposure and HLA in healthy donors. The wider study: Findings of an earlier analysis included around 120 million unique TCR beta sequences from 190 million or so T cells.

V dropped 0 bases and J dropped 8; count of bases not matched to a gene: 8. The CDR3 totals 15 residues. Germline V gene data show CDR1 as ENHRY and CDR2 as SYGVKD. Whole-study results and caveats: Across HLA loci, a later analysis found differing TCR association rates, with DRB1 most and HLA-C fewest.

The PCR contained 60 Vbeta and 13 Jbeta primers. Measured with immunoSEQ multiplex PCR; TCRdb has only the in-frame clones, and not every one. This sample has roughly 150,000 clones, with about three quarters found just once. For this clone: As yet, its antigen is unknown.

Input material: PBMCs. The TCR sequence derives from a male donor in good health and CMV-seronegative. The chain employs TRBV10-3 and TRBJ1-2, with TRBD1 identical over 8 bases. CDR3 coding DNA: TGTGCCATCAGTGAGTCAGGGACAGGCCGGCAGGGCTACACCTTC. Translated: CAISESGTGRQGYTF.